The present T cell receptor beta chain was sequenced within a study of blood T cell repertoires in COVID-19. Across the whole study: Material from acute and convalescent COVID-19 was sourced from the United States, Italy and Spain. Nucleic acid was either cDNA or gDNA, and it came from T cells, B-cell-depleted T cells, or PBMCs.

There are 12 residues in the CDR3. Germline V gene data show CDR1 as SQVTM and CDR2 as ANQGSEA. The V gene end was trimmed by 6 bases and the J gene end by 2 bases; junction bases not matched to a gene: 3. Original analysis: How many nucleated cells were present was estimated from reference gene primer amplification. Sequencing used immunoSEQ multiplex PCR; TCRdb keeps in-frame clones, though not all of them. V, J and clone size were drawn from that table, and D and trimming were deduced from the DNA. The table lists over 130,000 clones, 88% of them singletons. The chain recombines TRBV29-1 with TRBJ2-7; 8 bases are a match to TRBD1. The clonotype originates from a man aged 60 to 69 with active or convalescent COVID-19. Sequenced sample: peripheral blood. The CDR3 is CSVGTGPYEQYF. The CDR3 nucleotides read TGCAGCGTGGGGACAGGACCCTACGAGCAGTACTTC.